This T cell receptor (beta chain) was observed in a study of beta chain features in type 1 diabetes. Study-wide results and limits: Within each of all four CD4+ subsets, Type 1 diabetes patients had TCRB CDR3s that were moderately but significantly shorter.

This clone was found a few times. Antigen unknown. What was sequenced were expressed TCRB transcripts, since all of the isolated RNA had been reverse transcribed. Produced via immunoSEQ multiplex PCR; TCRdb's table is partial and in-frame only. The sample lists about 340,000 clones; around 9% were seen once. CDR3 length equals 13 residues. The germline CDR1 and CDR2 sequences are MNHEY and SMNVEV (reference sequence). This chain joins TRBV27 and TRBJ2-5; D remains unclear. The J call may be incorrect, as the DNA end agrees better with TRBJ2-7. The source material was central memory CD4+ T cells from blood. The TCR comes from a man younger than 40 with type 1 diabetes. CDR3 loop: CASSLSVQYEQYF. The DNA of the CDR3 is TGTGCCAGCAGTTTATCGGTGCAGTACGAGCAGTACTTC.